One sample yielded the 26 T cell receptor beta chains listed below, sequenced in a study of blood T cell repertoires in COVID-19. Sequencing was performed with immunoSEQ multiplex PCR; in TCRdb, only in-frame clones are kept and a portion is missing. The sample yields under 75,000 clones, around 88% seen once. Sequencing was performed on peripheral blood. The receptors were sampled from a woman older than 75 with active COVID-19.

For the CDR3, the DNA is TGCGCCAGCAGCTTAGGTGGGGGGTCCTACGAGCAGTACTTC. Protein sequence: CASSLGGGSYEQYF. The chain joins TRBV5-1 to TRBJ2-7; weak D call: TRBD2 (6 bases). This CDR3 spans 14 amino acids. The germline V gene has CDR1 SGHRS and CDR2 YFSETQ. Trimming removed 2 bases at V and 1 base at J, with 10 bases between.

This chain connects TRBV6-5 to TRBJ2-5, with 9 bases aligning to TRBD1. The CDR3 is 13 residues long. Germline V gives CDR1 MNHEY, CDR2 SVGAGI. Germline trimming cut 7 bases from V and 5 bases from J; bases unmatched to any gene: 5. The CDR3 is CASTRQGGETQYF. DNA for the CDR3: TGTGCCAGCACGAGACAGGGGGGGGAGACCCAGTACTTC.

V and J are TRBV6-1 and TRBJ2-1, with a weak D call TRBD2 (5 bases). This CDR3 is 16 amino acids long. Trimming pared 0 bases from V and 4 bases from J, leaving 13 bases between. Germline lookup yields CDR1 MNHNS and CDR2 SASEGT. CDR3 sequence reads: CASSEADYIPYNEQFF. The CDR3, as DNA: TGTGCCAGCAGTGAAGCCGACTATATTCCATACAATGAGCAGTTCTTC.

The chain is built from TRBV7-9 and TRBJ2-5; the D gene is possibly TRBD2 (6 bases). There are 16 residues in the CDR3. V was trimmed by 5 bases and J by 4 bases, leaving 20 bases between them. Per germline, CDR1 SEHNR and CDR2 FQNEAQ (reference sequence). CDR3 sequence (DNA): TGTGCCAGCAGCACCCCGGGTGGCTCGGGGGTAGAGACCCAGTACTTC. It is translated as CASSTPGGSGVETQYF.

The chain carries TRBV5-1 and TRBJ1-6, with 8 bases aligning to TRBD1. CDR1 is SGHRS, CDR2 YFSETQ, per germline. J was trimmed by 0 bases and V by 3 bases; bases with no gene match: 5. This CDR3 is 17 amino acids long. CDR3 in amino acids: CASSSRQGSSYNSPLHF. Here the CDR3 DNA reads TGCGCCAGCAGCTCAAGACAGGGGAGCTCCTATAATTCACCCCTCCACTTT.

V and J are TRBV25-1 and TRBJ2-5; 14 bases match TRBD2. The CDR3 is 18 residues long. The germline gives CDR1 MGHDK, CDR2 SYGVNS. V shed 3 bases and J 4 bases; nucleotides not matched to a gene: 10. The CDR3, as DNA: TGTGCCAGCAGTGACTGGGGTGGACTAGCGGGGGGTTCAGAGACCCAGTACTTC. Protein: CASSDWGGLAGGSETQYF.

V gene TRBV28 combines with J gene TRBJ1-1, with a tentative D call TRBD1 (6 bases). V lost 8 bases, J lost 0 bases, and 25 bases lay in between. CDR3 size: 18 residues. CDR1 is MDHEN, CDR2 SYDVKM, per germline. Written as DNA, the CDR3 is TGTGCCAGCCCCCCCGGGTTGGGGGGGCGGGCAATGAACACTGAAGCTTTCTTT. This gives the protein CASPPGLGGRAMNTEAFF.

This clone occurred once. The CDR3 sequence: CASSPGRTPLEQYF. CDR3 sequence (DNA): TGTGCCAGCTCACCAGGGAGGACACCCCTCGAGCAGTACTTC. The chain is built from TRBV18 and TRBJ2-7; maybe TRBD2 (6 bases). Trimming took 2 bases from V and 6 from J, leaving 14 bases between them. The CDR3 contains 14 residues. Germline V CDR1 and CDR2: KGHSH, LQKENI.

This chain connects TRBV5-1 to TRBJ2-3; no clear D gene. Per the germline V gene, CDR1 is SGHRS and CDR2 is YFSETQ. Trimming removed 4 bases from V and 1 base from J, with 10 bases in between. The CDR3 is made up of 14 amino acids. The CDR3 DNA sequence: TGCGCCAGCAGCCTCGGAGAAGGCACAGATACGCAGTATTTT. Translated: CASSLGEGTDTQYF. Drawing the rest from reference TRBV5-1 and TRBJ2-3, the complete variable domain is KAGVTQTPRYLIKTRGQQVTLSCSPISGHRSVSWYQQTPGQGLQFLFEYFSETQRNKGNFPGRFSGRQFSNSRSEMNVSTLELGDSALYLCASSLGEGTDTQYFGPGTRLTVL.

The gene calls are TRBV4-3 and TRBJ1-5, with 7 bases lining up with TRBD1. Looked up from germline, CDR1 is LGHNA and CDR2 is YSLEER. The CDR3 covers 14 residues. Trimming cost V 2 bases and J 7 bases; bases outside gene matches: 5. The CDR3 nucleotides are TGCGCCAGCAGCCAAACAGGGGATGGGCAGCCCCAGCATTTT. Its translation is CASSQTGDGQPQHF.

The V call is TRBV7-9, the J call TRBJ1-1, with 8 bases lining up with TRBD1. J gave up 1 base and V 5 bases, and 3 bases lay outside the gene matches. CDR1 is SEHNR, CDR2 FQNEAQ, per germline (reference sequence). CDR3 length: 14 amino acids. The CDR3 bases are TGTGCCAGCAGCGAACAGGGGGGGAACACTGAAGCTTTCTTT. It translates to CASSEQGGNTEAFF.

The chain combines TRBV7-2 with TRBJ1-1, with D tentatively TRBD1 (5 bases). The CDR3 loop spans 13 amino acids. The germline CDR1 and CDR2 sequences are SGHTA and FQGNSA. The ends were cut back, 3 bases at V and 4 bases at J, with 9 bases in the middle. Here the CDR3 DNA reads TGTGCCAGCAGCTTCAGGGATATCACTGAAGCTTTCTTT. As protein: CASSFRDITEAFF.

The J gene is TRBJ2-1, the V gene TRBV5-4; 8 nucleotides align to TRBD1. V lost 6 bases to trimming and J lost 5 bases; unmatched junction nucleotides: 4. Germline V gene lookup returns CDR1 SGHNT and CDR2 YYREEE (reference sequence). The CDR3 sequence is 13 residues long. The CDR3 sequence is CASTKGQDNEQFF. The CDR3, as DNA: TGTGCCAGCACCAAGGGACAGGACAATGAGCAGTTCTTC. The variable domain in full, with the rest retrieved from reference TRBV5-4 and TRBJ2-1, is ETGVTQSPTHLIKTRGQQVTLRCSSQSGHNTVSWYQQALGQGPQFIFQYYREEENGRGNFPPRFSGLQFPNYSSELNVNALELDDSALYLCASTKGQDNEQFFGPGTRLTVL.

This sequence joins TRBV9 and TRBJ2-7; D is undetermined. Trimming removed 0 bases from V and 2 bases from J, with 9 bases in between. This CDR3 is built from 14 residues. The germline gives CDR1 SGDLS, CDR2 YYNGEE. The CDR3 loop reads CASSVDGRTYEQYF. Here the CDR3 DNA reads TGTGCCAGCAGCGTAGATGGCAGGACCTACGAGCAGTACTTC.

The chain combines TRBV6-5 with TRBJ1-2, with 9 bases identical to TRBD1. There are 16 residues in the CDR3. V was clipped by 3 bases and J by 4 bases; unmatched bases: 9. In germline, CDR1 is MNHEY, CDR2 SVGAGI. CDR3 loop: CASSYRSTGGGYGYTF. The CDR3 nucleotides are TGTGCCAGCAGTTATCGGTCCACAGGGGGCGGCTATGGCTACACCTTC.

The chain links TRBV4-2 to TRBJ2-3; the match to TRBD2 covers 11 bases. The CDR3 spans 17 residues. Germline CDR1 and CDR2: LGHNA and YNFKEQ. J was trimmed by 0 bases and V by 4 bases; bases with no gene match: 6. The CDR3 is CASSRSGGATSTDTQYF. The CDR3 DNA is TGTGCCAGCAGCCGTAGCGGGGGGGCCACTAGCACAGATACGCAGTATTTT.

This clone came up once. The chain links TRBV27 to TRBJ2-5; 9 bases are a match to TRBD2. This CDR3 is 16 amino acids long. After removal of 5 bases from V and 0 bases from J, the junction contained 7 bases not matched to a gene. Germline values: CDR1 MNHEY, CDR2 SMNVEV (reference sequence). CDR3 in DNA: TGTGCCAGCAGTCTTTACCAGCGGGGGGACCAAGAGACCCAGTACTTC. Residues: CASSLYQRGDQETQYF.

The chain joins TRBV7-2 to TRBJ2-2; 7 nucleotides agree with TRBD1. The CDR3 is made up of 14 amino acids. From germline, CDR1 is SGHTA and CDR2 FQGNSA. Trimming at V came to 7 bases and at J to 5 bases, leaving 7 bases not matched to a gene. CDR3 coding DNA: TGTGCCAGCACCCCAGGGGGTTGGACCGGGGAGCTGTTTTTT. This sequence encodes CASTPGGWTGELFF.

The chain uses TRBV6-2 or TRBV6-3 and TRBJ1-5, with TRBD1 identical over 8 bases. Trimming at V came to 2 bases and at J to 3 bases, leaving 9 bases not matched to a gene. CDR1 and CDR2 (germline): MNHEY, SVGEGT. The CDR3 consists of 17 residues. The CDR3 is CASSYTKARGPNQPQHF. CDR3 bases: TGTGCCAGCAGTTACACGAAGGCCAGGGGGCCCAATCAGCCCCAGCATTTT.

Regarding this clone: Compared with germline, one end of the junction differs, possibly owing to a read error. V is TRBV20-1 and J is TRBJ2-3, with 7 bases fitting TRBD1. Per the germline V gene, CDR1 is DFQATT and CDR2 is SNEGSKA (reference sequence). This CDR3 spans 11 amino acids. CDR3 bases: TGCAGTGCTAGAGTTCGGACAGGCAATGAGTTT. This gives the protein CSARVRTGNEF.

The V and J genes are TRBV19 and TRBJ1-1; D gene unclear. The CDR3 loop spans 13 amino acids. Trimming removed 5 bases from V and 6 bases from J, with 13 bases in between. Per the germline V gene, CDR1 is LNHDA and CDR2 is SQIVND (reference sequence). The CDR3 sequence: CASSVYVRAEAFF. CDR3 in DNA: TGTGCCAGTAGTGTTTATGTGCGCGCTGAAGCTTTCTTT.

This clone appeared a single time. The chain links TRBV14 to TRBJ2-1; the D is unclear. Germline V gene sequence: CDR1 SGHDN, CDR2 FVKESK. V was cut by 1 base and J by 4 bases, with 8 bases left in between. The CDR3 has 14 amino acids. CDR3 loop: CASSQVAAYNEQFF. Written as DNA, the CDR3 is TGTGCCAGCAGCCAAGTAGCTGCGTACAATGAGCAGTTCTTC.

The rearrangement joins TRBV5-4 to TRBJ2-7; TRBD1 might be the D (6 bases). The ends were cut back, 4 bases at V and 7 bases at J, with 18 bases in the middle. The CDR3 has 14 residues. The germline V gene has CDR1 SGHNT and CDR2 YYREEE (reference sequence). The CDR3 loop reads CASSRTGTPREQYF. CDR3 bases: TGTGCCAGCAGCCGAACCGGGACACCAAGGGAGCAGTACTTC.

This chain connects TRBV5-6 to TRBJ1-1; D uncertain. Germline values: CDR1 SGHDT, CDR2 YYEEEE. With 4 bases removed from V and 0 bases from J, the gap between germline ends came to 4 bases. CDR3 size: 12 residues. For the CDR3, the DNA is TGTGCCAGCAGCAAGCTGAACACTGAAGCTTTCTTT. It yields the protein CASSKLNTEAFF.

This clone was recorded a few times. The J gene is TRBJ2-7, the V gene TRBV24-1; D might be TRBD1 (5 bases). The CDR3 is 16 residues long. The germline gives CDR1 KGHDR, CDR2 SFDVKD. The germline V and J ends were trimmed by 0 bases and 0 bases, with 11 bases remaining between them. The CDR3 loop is CATSDLQGTHSYEQYF. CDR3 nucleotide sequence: TGTGCCACCAGTGATTTGCAGGGAACCCACTCCTACGAGCAGTACTTC.

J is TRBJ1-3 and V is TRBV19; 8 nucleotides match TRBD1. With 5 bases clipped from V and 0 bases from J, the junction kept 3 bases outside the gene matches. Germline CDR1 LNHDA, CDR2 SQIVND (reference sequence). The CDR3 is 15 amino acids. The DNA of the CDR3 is TGTGCCAGTAGTCGGACAGGGTTCTCTGGAAACACCATATATTTT. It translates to CASSRTGFSGNTIYF.